This T cell receptor beta chain comes out of a study of cytomegalovirus exposure and HLA in healthy donors. With regard to this clone: Its antigen is unidentified.

Whole-study findings and limits: In a later analysis, 15,000 to 20,000 TCR beta sequences were associated with HLA alleles at 0.05 false discovery rate. The study labeled more than 150 TCR beta chains cytomegalovirus-associated. In a later analysis, DRB1 alleles had the most associated TCRs; HLA-C alleles the fewest. In a later analysis, HLA-associated beta chains showed higher expansion and lower generation probabilities than comparable chains.

The PCR employed 60 Vbeta primers together with 13 Jbeta primers. Here immunoSEQ multiplex PCR was the method, and the copy in TCRdb shows in-frame clones only, minus some. The table records 150,000 to 180,000 clones, less than 80% of them present only once. The V and J ends lost 6 bases and 3 bases respectively, with 12 bases between them. Germline V gives CDR1 MNHEY, CDR2 SMNVEV (reference sequence). The CDR3 has 13 residues. Sequencing input: PBMCs. V usage is TRBV27 and J usage is TRBJ2-7; a possible D gene is TRBD1 (6 bases). The sequence derives from a man younger than 45 in good health and CMV-seronegative. CDR3 nucleotide sequence: TGTGCCAGCAGCCATGGGGGACACTACGAGCAGTACTTC. Translating it yields CASSHGGHYEQYF.